This entry describes one T cell receptor (beta chain). Its matching antigen is unknown. These data come from a study of cytomegalovirus exposure and HLA in healthy donors. Study results and caveats: The authors listed over 150 TCR beta chains as cytomegalovirus-associated.

The CDR3 extends over 14 amino acids. V lost 2 bases and J 6 bases, leaving 10 bases between the germline ends. CDR1 MNHEY and CDR2 SVGAGI come from the germline V gene. Sequenced by immunoSEQ multiplex PCR; TCRdb stores in-frame clones only, minus some. The profile shows 200,000 to 300,000 clones, roughly 87% of them singletons. The donors were part of the validation cohort, which consisted of about 120 subjects and was separate from the first cohort of under 750 subjects. The source of this sequence is a man younger than 35 in good health and CMV-seropositive. Sequenced sample: PBMCs. The rearrangement joins TRBV6-5 to TRBJ2-2; D perhaps matches TRBD1 (6 bases). CDR3 bases: TGTGCCAGCAGTTACGCAGGGGTCGCCGGGGAGCTGTTTTTT. Amino acids: CASSYAGVAGELFF.